One sample yielded the 29 T cell receptor beta chains listed below, sequenced in a study of cytomegalovirus exposure and HLA in healthy donors. Both 60 Vbeta primers and 13 Jbeta primers went into the PCR. The method was immunoSEQ multiplex PCR; TCRdb's version includes in-frame clones alone and lacks a portion of them. Of about 37,000 clones in the sample, approximately 75% were seen once. Sequenced input: PBMCs. The receptors shown here come from a man aged 35-49 years in good health and CMV-seronegative.

The rearrangement uses TRBV10-3 and TRBJ1-2; TRBD1 might be the D (6 bases). The V gene's germline CDR1 is ENHRY and CDR2 SYGVKD. Trimming cost V 2 bases and J 4 bases, with 11 bases left between them. This CDR3 contains 14 residues. Here the CDR3 reads CAISETQGLYGYTF. The DNA for the CDR3 is TGTGCCATCAGTGAGACCCAGGGGCTCTATGGCTACACCTTC.

The CDR3 DNA is TGCGCCAGCAGCTTTTTTCAGGGGAAAGCGAGCACCGGGGAGCTGTTTTTT. Translating gives CASSFFQGKASTGELFF. This sequence joins TRBV5-1 and TRBJ2-2, with D perhaps matching TRBD1 (6 bases). Germline CDR1 is SGHRS and CDR2 is YFSETQ. V was trimmed by 2 bases and J by 4 bases, leaving 18 bases between them. The CDR3 extends over 17 amino acids.

This clone showed up just once. The chain couples TRBV2 to TRBJ1-5, with D possibly being TRBD1 (5 bases). Germline-derived CDR1 and CDR2 are SNHLY and FYNNEI. Trimming took off 4 bases at V and 2 bases at J, with 12 bases between the two ends. The CDR3 has 15 amino acids. Here the CDR3 DNA reads TGTGCCAGCAGTGGGGCAGGGAAGGGCAATCAGCCCCAGCATTTT. It is translated as CASSGAGKGNQPQHF. Variable domain in full (rest from reference TRBV2 and TRBJ1-5): EPEVTQTPSHQVTQMGQEVILRCVPISNHLYFYWYRQILGQKVEFLVSFYNNEISEKSEIFDDQFSVERPDGSNFTLKIRSTKLEDSAMYFCASSGAGKGNQPQHFGDGTRLSIL.

This rearrangement joins TRBV19 to TRBJ1-2, with 8 bases that match TRBD1. Germline trimming cut 8 bases from V and 6 bases from J; bases unmatched to any gene: 8. CDR1 and CDR2 (germline): LNHDA, SQIVND (reference sequence). The CDR3 has 13 amino acids. DNA of the CDR3: TGTGCCAGTGAGGACAGGGCATACCATGGCTACACCTTC. As protein: CASEDRAYHGYTF.

This clone was found a few times. V and J are TRBV10-2 and TRBJ2-3, with TRBD2 matching 10 bases. V dropped 6 bases and J dropped 5; count of bases not matched to a gene: 5. Germline CDR1 is WSHSY and CDR2 is SAAADI. The CDR3 is 14 residues long. The CDR3 coding sequence is TGCGCCAGCAGATCAGCGGGGGGGCAAGATACGCAGTATTTT. This translates into CASRSAGGQDTQYF.

J is TRBJ1-5 and V is TRBV10-3, with D tentatively TRBD1 (5 bases). Trimming shortened V by 2 bases and J by 5 bases, and 10 bases separated the two germline ends. Germline values: CDR1 ENHRY, CDR2 SYGVKD. The CDR3 length is 14 residues. CDR3 nucleotides: TGTGCCATCAGTGAGGGGGCTCGGGATCAGCCCCAGCATTTT. Translated: CAISEGARDQPQHF.

This clone has only one observation. The chain joins TRBV4-3 to TRBJ1-1; TRBD1 is a possible D gene (5 bases). Germline-derived CDR1 and CDR2 are LGHNA and YSLEER. Trimming took 0 bases from V and 1 from J, leaving 9 bases between them. The CDR3 length is 15 residues. The CDR3 protein is CASSQDAGKNTEAFF. CDR3 nucleotides: TGCGCCAGCAGCCAAGACGCAGGGAAGAACACTGAAGCTTTCTTT.

The rearrangement links TRBV30 to TRBJ2-5; TRBD1 matches 7 bases. The V gene's germline CDR1 is GTSNPN and CDR2 SVGIG (reference sequence). V lost 1 base and J lost 4; bases outside the gene matches: 9. The CDR3 runs 15 residues. The CDR3 protein is CAWSGRQGASETQYF. In nucleotides, the CDR3 is TGTGCCTGGAGTGGAAGACAGGGAGCGTCAGAGACCCAGTACTTC.

This clone was observed a few times. J is TRBJ2-1 and V is TRBV9, with D maybe TRBD2 (6 bases). CDR1 and CDR2 from the germline V gene are SGDLS and YYNGEE. V lost 4 bases to trimming and J lost 0 bases, with 11 bases between them. The CDR3 sequence is 15 residues long. CDR3 loop: CASSPGTPSYNEQFF. DNA for the CDR3: TGTGCCAGCAGCCCAGGGACTCCCTCCTACAATGAGCAGTTCTTC.

This chain connects TRBV7-9 to TRBJ1-1; tentative D call: TRBD1 (6 bases). Germline CDR1 and CDR2: SEHNR and FQNEAQ (reference sequence). The CDR3 is 14 residues long. The V gene lost 5 bases and the J gene lost 4 bases, with 14 bases spanning the gap. Written as DNA, the CDR3 is TGTGCCAGCAGCCCTGACCGGGGGGCCACTGAAGCTTTCTTT. Translating gives CASSPDRGATEAFF.

This chain links TRBV5-1 with TRBJ1-1; D uncertain. CDR3 length equals 14 residues. V lost 7 bases and J lost 4, with 17 bases in between. Germline CDR1 SGHRS, CDR2 YFSETQ. As DNA, the CDR3 is TGCGCCAGCTCTGGAGGGAAATCGAGCACTGAAGCTTTCTTT. Translating it yields CASSGGKSSTEAFF.

This chain links TRBV30 with TRBJ2-1, with 7 positions matching TRBD1. J lost 3 bases, V lost 0 bases, and 5 bases had no gene match. CDR1 and CDR2 (germline): GTSNPN, SVGIG (reference sequence). This CDR3 spans 15 amino acids. The CDR3 nucleotides read TGTGCCTGGAGTGTAAAGGGGGCCGTCTACAATGAGCAGTTCTTC. This codes for CAWSVKGAVYNEQFF.

This sequence joins TRBV30 and TRBJ2-1; weak D call: TRBD2 (6 bases). Germline CDR1 and CDR2: GTSNPN and SVGIG (reference sequence). Trimming shortened V by 5 bases and J by 4 bases, and 18 bases separated the two germline ends. The CDR3 consists of 15 residues. This CDR3 is CAWGVAVGIYNEQFF. CDR3 bases: TGTGCCTGGGGAGTAGCGGTGGGGATTTACAATGAGCAGTTCTTC.

The chain carries TRBV19 and TRBJ2-5, with TRBD1 identical over 8 bases. Unmatched junction bases numbered 2, after V lost 5 bases and J lost 3 bases. The CDR3 extends over 13 amino acids. Per germline, CDR1 LNHDA and CDR2 SQIVND (reference sequence). The CDR3 spells CASSADREETQYF. Here the CDR3 DNA reads TGTGCCAGTAGTGCGGACAGGGAAGAGACCCAGTACTTC.

This clone has a handful of counts. The rearrangement uses TRBV13 and TRBJ1-6, with D tentatively TRBD1 (5 bases). The CDR3 length is 14 residues. The V end lost 3 bases, the J end lost 7 bases, and 10 bases lay between the germline ends. CDR1 is PRHDT and CDR2 is FYEKMQ in the germline V gene (reference sequence). The CDR3 coding sequence is TGTGCCAGCAGCTTGGAGGGGAGCAATTCACCCCTCCACTTT. Its protein product is CASSLEGSNSPLHF.

The chain carries TRBV10-3 and TRBJ2-3, with 7 nucleotides matching TRBD1. Germline CDR1 is ENHRY and CDR2 is SYGVKD. This CDR3 is built from 15 residues. After removal of 0 bases from V and 2 bases from J, the junction contained 2 bases not matched to a gene. The CDR3 DNA reads as TGTGCCATCAGTGAGTCTACAGGGGCCACAGATACGCAGTATTTT. Encoded protein: CAISESTGATDTQYF.

The CDR3: CASSPRAGAGYTF. The CDR3 bases are TGTGCCAGCAGCCCCCGGGCAGGGGCTGGCTACACCTTC. V usage is TRBV13 and J usage is TRBJ1-2; the D gene is possibly TRBD1 (6 bases). Germline V gene sequence: CDR1 PRHDT, CDR2 FYEKMQ (reference sequence). The CDR3 is made up of 13 amino acids. Trimming stripped 5 bases from V and 7 bases from J, with 14 bases between.

J is TRBJ2-5 and V is TRBV4-2; weak D call: TRBD2 (6 bases). CDR1 and CDR2 (germline): LGHNA, YNFKEQ. Trimming took 0 bases from V and 5 from J, leaving 13 bases between them. The CDR3 totals 15 residues. The CDR3 loop reads CASSQDERASETQYF. CDR3 nucleotides: TGTGCCAGCAGCCAAGACGAGCGGGCGTCGGAGACCCAGTACTTC.

On this clone: One end of the junction fails to match germline, which may point to a read error. The chain carries TRBV7-7 and TRBJ2-1; 7 bases align to TRBD1. The germline V gene has CDR1 SSHAT and CDR2 FNYEAQ (reference sequence). The CDR3 runs to 13 residues. The CDR3 nucleotides read TGTGCTAGCAGCTTAAAGACAGGGAATGAGCAGTTCTTC. It yields the protein CASSLKTGNEQFF.

The chain uses TRBV4-1 and TRBJ1-1; a weak D match, TRBD1 (5 bases). This CDR3 has 16 residues. Trimming stripped 1 base from V and 11 bases from J, with 23 bases between. The germline V gene encodes CDR1 MGHRA and CDR2 YSYEKL. Here the CDR3 DNA reads TGCGCCAGCAGCCAAGTGGGTCGGACACTTAGCCGCGAGGCTTTCTTT. Translation gives CASSQVGRTLSREAFF.

In this sample, this clone turned up once. The V and J genes are TRBV25-1 and TRBJ1-1, with D possibly being TRBD1 (6 bases). V lost 6 bases and J 1 base, leaving 12 bases between the germline ends. The CDR3 contains 14 residues. Germline CDR1 reads MGHDK; CDR2 reads SYGVNS. CDR3 sequence: CASRTGTQNTEAFF. CDR3 in DNA: TGTGCCAGCAGAACCGGGACACAGAACACTGAAGCTTTCTTT. The whole variable domain, filled in from reference TRBV25-1 and TRBJ1-1, reads EADIYQTPRYLVIGTGKKITLECSQTMGHDKMYWYQQDPGMELHLIHYSYGVNSTEKGDLSSESTVSRIRTEHFPLTLESARPSHTSQYLCASRTGTQNTEAFFGQGTRLTVV.

The gene calls are TRBV11-3 and TRBJ2-5, with 7 bases identical to TRBD1. The CDR3 length is 14 residues. V lost 3 bases and J lost 5; bases outside the gene matches: 6. Germline CDR1 SGHNT, CDR2 YENEEA. CDR3 DNA: TGTGCCAGCAGCTTGGGCAGGGGGAGTGAGACCCAGTACTTC. Amino acids: CASSLGRGSETQYF.

This clone was seen more than once but under ten times. The V call is TRBV7-8, the J call TRBJ1-1; 8 bases line up with TRBD1. The CDR3 totals 15 residues. Germline V gene sequence: CDR1 SGHVS, CDR2 FQNEAQ. The junction had 1 base not matched to a gene; V was cut back by 1 base and J by 0 bases. The CDR3 DNA reads as TGTGCCAGCAGCTTAGGGACAGGGCTGAACACTGAAGCTTTCTTT. It encodes CASSLGTGLNTEAFF.

This clone has more than one count but fewer than ten. The chain joins TRBV4-1 to TRBJ2-2; no reliable D call. With 4 bases removed from V and 6 bases from J, the gap between germline ends came to 6 bases. The CDR3 has 12 amino acids. Germline V lookup: CDR1 MGHRA, CDR2 YSYEKL. The CDR3, as DNA: TGCGCCAGCAGCCTATTCTCCGGGGAGCTGTTTTTT. Translating gives CASSLFSGELFF.

The chain has TRBV6-5 and TRBJ1-5; 8 nucleotides match TRBD1. In germline, CDR1 is MNHEY, CDR2 SVGAGI. The CDR3 runs 15 residues. V shed 2 bases, J shed 1 base, and the junction held 1 base outside the gene matches. Written as DNA, the CDR3 is TGTGCCAGCAGTTACGGACAGGGAAGCAATCAGCCCCAGCATTTT. Residues: CASSYGQGSNQPQHF.

This clone occurred a few times. The chain is built from TRBV30 and TRBJ1-1; TRBD1 is a possible D gene (5 bases). Germline V lookup: CDR1 GTSNPN, CDR2 SVGIG (reference sequence). The CDR3 is 15 residues long. The V end lost 2 bases, the J end lost 0 bases, and 13 bases lay between the germline ends. For the CDR3, the DNA is TGTGCCTGGAGTCCAGCGGGACGGATGAACACTGAAGCTTTCTTT. Amino acid sequence: CAWSPAGRMNTEAFF.

The rearrangement joins TRBV15 to TRBJ2-3, with 7 bases lining up with TRBD2. Trimming cost V 2 bases and J 8 bases; bases outside gene matches: 10. CDR3 size: 15 residues. Germline CDR1 is LNHNV and CDR2 is YYDKDF (reference sequence). CDR3 residues: CATSRPGGTQGTQYF. In DNA form, the CDR3 reads TGTGCCACCAGCAGACCGGGAGGTACCCAGGGTACGCAGTATTTT.

This rearrangement joins TRBV28 to TRBJ1-5; D unresolved. CDR1 and CDR2 (germline): MDHEN, SYDVKM. Trimming shortened V by 3 bases and J by 2 bases, and 11 bases separated the two germline ends. The CDR3 has 15 residues. Written as DNA, the CDR3 is TGTGCCAGCAGTTTGCAGGCATGGGGCAATCAGCCCCAGCATTTT. This encodes CASSLQAWGNQPQHF. Using reference TRBV28 and TRBJ1-5 for the parts outside the CDR3, the full variable domain is DVKVTQSSRYLVKRTGEKVFLECVQDMDHENMFWYRQDPGLGLRLIYFSYDVKMKEKGDIPEGYSVSREKKERFSLILESASTNQTSMYLCASSLQAWGNQPQHFGDGTRLSIL.

The V and J genes are TRBV6-1 and TRBJ1-5; 7 bases fit TRBD1. The CDR3 covers 13 residues. J was trimmed by 5 bases and V by 5 bases; bases with no gene match: 3. Germline CDR1 and CDR2: MNHNS and SASEGT. The CDR3 region has the DNA TGTGCCAGCAGTACTACAGGGGATCAGCCCCAGCATTTT. It yields the protein CASSTTGDQPQHF.